Following are 15 T cell receptor beta chains from one sample sequenced in a study of shared clonotypes between healthy human individuals. Profiled with immunoSEQ multiplex PCR; TCRdb holds only in-frame clones, not every one. The sample holds 450,000 to 500,000 clones, about 84% seen once. The source material was PBMCs. The source is a middle-aged woman in good health. Some clones in this sample may be carry-over from other donors' samples.

This clone was detected once. V is TRBV5-1 and J is TRBJ1-1; D is ambiguous. Trimming removed 1 base from V and 1 base from J, with 5 bases in between. Germline CDR1 is SGHRS and CDR2 is YFSETQ. This CDR3 spans 13 amino acids. CDR3 in amino acids: CASSLTPNTEAFF. CDR3 nucleotide sequence: TGCGCCAGCAGCTTGACACCGAACACTGAAGCTTTCTTT.

The rearrangement uses TRBV6-5 and TRBJ1-1; 9 bases line up with TRBD1. The germline CDR1 and CDR2 sequences are MNHEY and SVGAGI. The CDR3 runs to 15 residues. V dropped 0 bases and J dropped 7; count of bases not matched to a gene: 6. CDR3 DNA sequence: TGTGCCAGCAGTTACTCGAGGGACAGGGAAAATGAAGCTTTCTTT. It is translated as CASSYSRDRENEAFF.

This sequence joins TRBV5-1 and TRBJ1-2; tentative D call: TRBD1 (6 bases). The CDR3 covers 12 residues. The ends were cut back, 3 bases at V and 5 bases at J, with 8 bases in the middle. Germline V lookup: CDR1 SGHRS, CDR2 YFSETQ. In DNA, the CDR3 is TGCGCCAGCAGCTCGCAGGGGTATGGCTACACCTTC. This codes for CASSSQGYGYTF. Complete variable domain (other parts from reference TRBV5-1 and TRBJ1-2): KAGVTQTPRYLIKTRGQQVTLSCSPISGHRSVSWYQQTPGQGLQFLFEYFSETQRNKGNFPGRFSGRQFSNSRSEMNVSTLELGDSALYLCASSSQGYGYTFGSGTRLTVV.

In its sample, this clone was seen many times. Other DNA sequences within the sample encode an identical CDR3. V usage is TRBV4-1 and J usage is TRBJ2-5; TRBD2 aligns across 7 bases. The CDR3 loop spans 14 amino acids. CDR1 is MGHRA and CDR2 is YSYEKL in the germline V gene. V dropped 2 bases and J dropped 4; count of bases not matched to a gene: 4. For the CDR3, the DNA is TGCGCCAGCAGCCAACCGACTAGCAGAGAGACCCAGTACTTC. Translation: CASSQPTSRETQYF.

Comment on this clone: This sequence is one base from a far larger clone and is likely a read error. Other DNA sequences within the sample encode an identical CDR3. The chain employs TRBV28 and TRBJ2-7; TRBD1 matches 8 bases. The CDR3 is 13 residues long. Germline trimming cut 10 bases from V and 2 bases from J; bases unmatched to any gene: 7. From germline, CDR1 is MDHEN and CDR2 SYDVKM. The CDR3 nucleotides read TGTGCCACTCGGACAGGGCAGACCTACGAGCAGTACTTC. Residues: CATRTGQTYEQYF.

This rearrangement joins TRBV19 to TRBJ2-2; 8 nucleotides line up with TRBD1. Trimming at V came to 7 bases and at J to 0 bases, leaving 4 bases not matched to a gene. This CDR3 spans 15 amino acids. Germline V gene data show CDR1 as LNHDA and CDR2 as SQIVND (reference sequence). CDR3 amino acids: CASTPDRANTGELFF. The CDR3 DNA reads as TGTGCCAGTACCCCGGACAGGGCGAACACCGGGGAGCTGTTTTTT.

V and J are TRBV19 and TRBJ2-1, with TRBD2 matching over 9 bases. The CDR3 has 16 residues. Germline V lookup: CDR1 LNHDA, CDR2 SQIVND (reference sequence). V gave up 4 bases and J gave up 0 bases; unmatched junction bases: 4. The CDR3 reads CASSTISGSSYNEQFF. The CDR3 region has the DNA TGTGCCAGTAGTACCATTAGCGGGAGCTCCTACAATGAGCAGTTCTTC.

Comment on this clone: A far larger clone differs by one base, so this is likely a read error. The CDR3 nucleotides read TGTGCCGGCAGGGCAGGGGGTCGCTATGGCTACACCTTC. Translating it yields CAGRAGGRYGYTF. The chain combines TRBV25-1 with TRBJ1-2, with 7 bases identical to TRBD1. Looked up from germline, CDR1 is MGHDK and CDR2 is SYGVNS. CDR3 size: 13 residues.

The V gene is TRBV5-4, the J gene TRBJ2-5; 7 bases line up with TRBD1. Trimming at V came to 4 bases and at J to 4 bases, leaving 10 bases not matched to a gene. The CDR3 totals 15 residues. Germline lookup yields CDR1 SGHNT and CDR2 YYREEE (reference sequence). CDR3 in amino acids: CASSGRRGRGETQYF. The CDR3 DNA is TGTGCCAGCAGCGGGCGAAGGGGGCGCGGAGAGACCCAGTACTTC. Variable domain in full (rest from reference TRBV5-4 and TRBJ2-5): ETGVTQSPTHLIKTRGQQVTLRCSSQSGHNTVSWYQQALGQGPQFIFQYYREEENGRGNFPPRFSGLQFPNYSSELNVNALELDDSALYLCASSGRRGRGETQYFGPGTRLLVL.

The chain uses TRBV5-4 and TRBJ1-3, with D hard to call. Germline CDR1 and CDR2: SGHNT and YYREEE (reference sequence). Between the trimmed V and J ends, which lost 4 bases and 0 bases, there was a span of 8 bases. The CDR3 runs to 14 residues. This CDR3 is CASSGQNSGNTIYF. CDR3 DNA: TGTGCCAGCAGCGGCCAAAACTCTGGAAACACCATATATTTT.

The chain links TRBV30 to TRBJ1-2, with unresolved D. CDR1 is GTSNPN and CDR2 is SVGIG in the germline V gene (reference sequence). Trimming shortened V by 2 bases and J by 1 base, and 8 bases separated the two germline ends. There are 13 residues in the CDR3. The CDR3 loop reads CAWSRQNNYGYTF. The CDR3 bases are TGTGCCTGGAGTCGGCAGAATAACTATGGCTACACCTTC.

This clone appeared a single time. The V gene is TRBV30, the J gene TRBJ1-1; D call uncertain. The CDR3 is made up of 14 amino acids. Trimming stripped 4 bases from V and 0 bases from J, with 12 bases between. CDR1 and CDR2 (germline): GTSNPN, SVGIG (reference sequence). In DNA form, the CDR3 reads TGTGCCTGGACCCAGCAGGTGATGAACACTGAAGCTTTCTTT. It codes for CAWTQQVMNTEAFF.

As concerns this clone: A read error may be the cause here, since a much bigger clone is one base away. The identical CDR3 is also encoded by other nucleotide sequences in the sample. The CDR3 DNA is TGCGCCAGCAGTGAATGGGTCGGGGGTCGCTATGAGCAGTTCTTC. Translated: CASSEWVGGRYEQFF. The V call is TRBV6-4, the J call TRBJ2-1, with D maybe TRBD2 (6 bases). There are 15 residues in the CDR3. Germline V gene lookup returns CDR1 MRHNA and CDR2 SNTAGT.

A word on this clone: Since a far larger clone is one base different, this is likely a read error. Other nucleotide sequences in the sample specify the same CDR3. This chain uses TRBV6-1 with TRBJ2-2; a weak D match, TRBD1 (6 bases). The CDR3 extends over 15 amino acids. The V gene's germline CDR1 is MNHNS and CDR2 SASEGT. The CDR3 loop is CASGGRDLNTGELFF. The CDR3 DNA reads as TGTGCCAGTGGGGGCAGGGACCTGAACACCGGTGAGCTGTTTTTT.

The chain uses TRBV4-2 and TRBJ2-7; 7 nucleotides match TRBD1. This CDR3 has 15 residues. Unmatched junction bases numbered 3, after V lost 1 base and J lost 0 bases. Germline CDR1 is LGHNA and CDR2 is YNFKEQ. CDR3 protein: CASSQATGASYEQYF. The CDR3 DNA is TGTGCCAGCAGCCAAGCAACAGGGGCCTCCTACGAGCAGTACTTC.